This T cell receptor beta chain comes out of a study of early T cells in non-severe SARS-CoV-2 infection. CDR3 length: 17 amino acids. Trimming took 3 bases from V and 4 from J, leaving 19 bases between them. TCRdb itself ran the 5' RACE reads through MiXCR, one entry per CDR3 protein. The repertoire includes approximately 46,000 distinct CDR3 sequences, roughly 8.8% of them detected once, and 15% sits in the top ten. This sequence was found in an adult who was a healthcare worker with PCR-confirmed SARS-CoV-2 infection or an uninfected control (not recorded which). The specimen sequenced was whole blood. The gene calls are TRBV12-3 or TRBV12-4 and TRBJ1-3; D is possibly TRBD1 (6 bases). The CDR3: CASSFSGGQGYGNTIYF. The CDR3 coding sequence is TGTGCCAGCAGTTTTTCCGGTGGGCAGGGGTACGGAAACACCATATATTTT.